These 17 T cell receptor beta chains came from one sample sequenced in a study of T-cell reconstitution after alpha-beta-depleted transplantation in children listed by TCRdb under 2016. The treatment or condition label, read with the paper, signifies: allogeneic hematopoietic cell transplantation with graft depleted of TCRalphabeta T cells and CD19 B cells. Libraries came from PCR. Sequencing was performed on an Illumina HiSeq 2500. TCR library preparation used molecular barcoding, with unique molecular identifiers applied to normalize quantification of the TCRbeta repertoire. TCRdb reanalyzed the raw reads on its own, using fastp at Q25 for trimming and MiXCR for clone calling, and kept in-frame beta chains. Rows matching on CDR3 protein sequence are summarized as one entry with the most common DNA and genes. The sample yields about 1,000,000 distinct CDR3 sequences; roughly 31% were counted once. The ten top clones hold 28% of the sample.

The sequencing used PBMCs, mostly from graft donor cells, collected 360 days after TCRalphabeta/CD19-depleted stem cell transplant. The receptors were gathered from a boy less than two years old who had a stem cell transplant for SCID, so the T cells may come from the graft donor.

The rearrangement uses TRBV19 and TRBJ2-7; no clear D gene. The CDR3 covers 11 residues. V was clipped by 7 bases and J by 5 bases, with 9 bases between them. From germline, CDR1 is LNHDA and CDR2 SQIVND (reference sequence). CDR3 loop: CASMKGDEQYF. Written as DNA, the CDR3 is TGTGCCAGTATGAAGGGCGACGAGCAGTACTTC.

In this sample, this clonotype turned up a few times. This chain uses TRBV6-5 with TRBJ2-2; a possible D gene is TRBD1 (5 bases). CDR3 length equals 19 residues. Germline values: CDR1 MNHEY, CDR2 SVGAGI. Trimming stripped 0 bases from V and 4 bases from J, with 21 bases between. The CDR3 spells CASSYSTESFGLVTGELFF. DNA of the CDR3: TGTGCCAGCAGTTACTCGACAGAATCCTTCGGGTTGGTCACCGGGGAGCTGTTTTTT.

The V and J genes are TRBV4-1 and TRBJ2-1; D is undetermined. The germline CDR1 and CDR2 sequences are MGHRA and YSYEKL. CDR3 length equals 15 residues. Trimming removed 1 base from V and 0 bases from J, with 7 bases in between. CDR3 sequence: CASSQVAYSYNEQFF. DNA for the CDR3: TGCGCCAGCAGCCAAGTGGCCTACTCCTACAATGAGCAGTTCTTC.

This clonotype was counted between two and nine times. The chain is built from TRBV29-1 and TRBJ1-1; D might be TRBD1 (5 bases). Germline loops: CDR1 SQVTM, CDR2 ANQGSEA. Deletions cut 5 bases from V and 4 bases from J, with 14 bases between. The CDR3 consists of 13 residues. The CDR3 loop is CSVREGRFTEAFF. DNA for the CDR3: TGCAGCGTTCGGGAGGGGCGCTTCACTGAAGCTTTCTTT.

Ten or more counts support this clonotype. The genes are TRBV27 and TRBJ2-2; unclear D gene. CDR3 length: 12 amino acids. The germline V and J ends were trimmed by 6 bases and 3 bases, with 5 bases remaining between them. CDR1 is MNHEY and CDR2 is SMNVEV in the germline V gene (reference sequence). The CDR3 loop is CASSPYTGELFF. DNA of the CDR3: TGTGCCAGCAGCCCTTACACCGGGGAGCTGTTTTTT.

This clonotype has just a few counts. The chain has TRBV5-1 and TRBJ2-5; 10 bases match TRBD2. The CDR3 has 16 residues. Losses at the gene ends were 0 bases for V and 1 base for J; bases not matched to a gene: 3. The germline V gene encodes CDR1 SGHRS and CDR2 YFSETQ. The CDR3 is CASSLGGLASQETQYF. The CDR3 region has the DNA TGCGCCAGCAGCTTGGGGGGACTAGCGTCCCAAGAGACCCAGTACTTC.

The chain is built from TRBV5-1 and TRBJ2-3, with 8 bases aligning to TRBD2. This CDR3 comprises 17 residues. The V gene's germline CDR1 is SGHRS and CDR2 YFSETQ. V shed 4 bases and J 1 base; nucleotides not matched to a gene: 11. DNA of the CDR3: TGCGCCAGCAGCCTCACCTTAGCGGGGTTCGGCACAGATACGCAGTATTTT. Translating gives CASSLTLAGFGTDTQYF.

The chain has TRBV7-2 and TRBJ2-7; tentatively, D is TRBD2 (6 bases). From germline, CDR1 is SGHTA and CDR2 FQGNSA. This CDR3 region has 16 residues. V lost 1 base, J lost 0 bases, and 13 bases lay in between. The CDR3 loop is CASSLGDSRSSYEQYF. Here the CDR3 DNA reads TGTGCCAGCAGCTTAGGGGACTCTAGGAGCTCCTACGAGCAGTACTTC. The entire variable domain, with the rest obtained from reference TRBV7-2 and TRBJ2-7, is as follows: GAGVSQSPSNKVTEKGKDVELRCDPISGHTALYWYRQSLGQGLEFLIYFQGNSAPDKSGLPSDRFSAERTGGSVSTLTIQRTQQEDSAVYLCASSLGDSRSSYEQYFGPGTRLTVT.

This clonotype was counted only a few times. The chain combines TRBV7-2 with TRBJ2-7; TRBD2 matches 8 bases. J gave up 4 bases and V 5 bases, and 10 bases lay outside the gene matches. Germline CDR1 reads SGHTA; CDR2 reads FQGNSA. The CDR3 covers 15 residues. The CDR3 DNA is TGTGCCAGCAGCACAGCACTAGCGGAGTTTTACGAGCAGTACTTC. Protein: CASSTALAEFYEQYF. The whole variable domain, filled in from reference TRBV7-2 and TRBJ2-7, reads GAGVSQSPSNKVTEKGKDVELRCDPISGHTALYWYRQSLGQGLEFLIYFQGNSAPDKSGLPSDRFSAERTGGSVSTLTIQRTQQEDSAVYLCASSTALAEFYEQYFGPGTRLTVT.

This clonotype has just a few counts. The chain links TRBV29-1 to TRBJ2-7; 10 nucleotides align to TRBD1. Germline V gives CDR1 SQVTM, CDR2 ANQGSEA. The CDR3 spans 13 residues. The trim removed 5 bases at V and 4 bases at J, leaving 5 bases unmatched. The CDR3 region has the DNA TGCAGCGTTCCGGGACAGGGGTTGTACGAGCAGTACTTC. It is translated as CSVPGQGLYEQYF.

The V and J genes are TRBV7-2 and TRBJ2-2; D possibly corresponds to TRBD2 (5 bases). The germline V gene has CDR1 SGHTA and CDR2 FQGNSA. There are 16 residues in the CDR3. Deletions cut 1 base from V and 7 bases from J, with 16 bases between. CDR3 residues: CASSLVRAGMGGELFF. CDR3 DNA sequence: TGTGCCAGCAGCTTAGTCCGGGCCGGGATGGGCGGGGAGCTGTTTTTT.

This clonotype has a handful of counts. The chain couples TRBV6-1 to TRBJ1-4; the D gene is possibly TRBD1 (5 bases). The V end was cut by 6 bases, the J end by 3 bases, with 11 bases between. The germline CDR1 and CDR2 sequences are MNHNS and SASEGT. The CDR3 runs 14 residues. This CDR3 is CASSWGSANEKLFF. The CDR3 DNA reads TGTGCCAGCAGCTGGGGGTCGGCTAATGAAAAACTGTTTTTT.

This chain uses TRBV3-1 with TRBJ2-2; D call uncertain. V lost 1 base, J lost 2 bases, and 11 bases lay in between. CDR1 and CDR2 (germline): LGHDT, YNNKEL (reference sequence). The CDR3 spans 16 residues. In nucleotides, the CDR3 is TGTGCCAGCAGCCAAGTTCCCTCTCATAACACCGGGGAGCTGTTTTTT. It codes for CASSQVPSHNTGELFF.

There are a few counts of this clonotype. The CDR3 coding sequence is TGCAGCGTTAACAGGGGGCTAAACTATGGCTACACCTTC. Amino acid sequence: CSVNRGLNYGYTF. The chain joins TRBV29-1 to TRBJ1-2; 9 bases align to TRBD1. Trimming at V came to 5 bases and at J to 2 bases, leaving 3 bases not matched to a gene. From germline, CDR1 is SQVTM and CDR2 ANQGSEA. The CDR3 covers 13 residues. Complete variable domain (other parts from reference TRBV29-1 and TRBJ1-2): SAVISQKPSRDICQRGTSLTIQCQVDSQVTMMFWYRQQPGQSLTLIATANQGSEATYESGFVIDKFPISRPNLTFSTLTVSNMSPEDSSIYLCSVNRGLNYGYTFGSGTRLTVV.

The V gene is TRBV12-3 or TRBV12-4, the J gene TRBJ2-5; D is tentatively TRBD1 or TRBD2 (7 bases each). The CDR3 has 12 amino acids. The V end lost 3 bases, the J end lost 9 bases, and 11 bases lay between the germline ends. This CDR3 is CASSFRGRAQYF. CDR3 DNA: TGTGCCAGCAGTTTCAGGGGGAGGGCCCAGTACTTC.

The J gene is TRBJ2-1, the V gene TRBV4-1; possible D gene TRBD2, 5 bases. Trimming shortened V by 1 base and J by 7 bases, and 11 bases separated the two germline ends. The germline V gene encodes CDR1 MGHRA and CDR2 YSYEKL. There are 14 residues in the CDR3. CDR3 sequence reads: CASSQGEGANEQFF. In nucleotides, the CDR3 is TGCGCCAGCAGCCAAGGTGAGGGAGCGAATGAGCAGTTCTTC.

This clonotype was counted between two and nine times. The chain is built from TRBV12-3 or TRBV12-4 and TRBJ2-7; 7 nucleotides align to TRBD1. Trimming cost V 5 bases and J 8 bases; bases outside gene matches: 24. The CDR3 is 18 amino acids. The CDR3 loop is CASSKTKIGQVVFIQQYF. CDR3 nucleotides: TGTGCCAGCAGTAAAACTAAGATAGGACAGGTAGTTTTCATCCAGCAGTACTTC.